A single T cell receptor beta chain is shown here with its context. The antigen remains undetermined. The CDR3 runs to 17 residues. The germline V gene encodes CDR1 SNHLY and CDR2 FYNNEI. Between the trimmed V and J ends, which lost 5 bases and 0 bases, there was a span of 20 bases. The PCR employed 60 Vbeta primers together with 13 Jbeta primers. TCRdb's copy holds only in-frame clones and misses some; the assay was immunoSEQ multiplex PCR. The listing contains 150,000 or so clones. The sample originates from a study of cytomegalovirus exposure and HLA in healthy donors. Overall study results and limits: Rare sequences made up most TCRs, while some public TCRs were found in many donors.

The clonotype was recovered from a woman between 45 and 60 years old in good health and CMV-seronegative. Sample: PBMCs. The chain joins TRBV2 to TRBJ2-7; D may be TRBD2 (5 bases). The CDR3 loop reads CASSRSFPSGSSYEQYF. CDR3 coding DNA: TGTGCCAGCAGTAGATCATTCCCATCGGGAAGCTCCTACGAGCAGTACTTC. Supplemented by reference TRBV2 and TRBJ2-7, the full variable domain reads EPEVTQTPSHQVTQMGQEVILRCVPISNHLYFYWYRQILGQKVEFLVSFYNNEISEKSEIFDDQFSVERPDGSNFTLKIRSTKLEDSAMYFCASSRSFPSGSSYEQYFGPGTRLTVT.